These T cell receptor beta chains were read from a single sample in a study of early T cells in non-severe SARS-CoV-2 infection. One entry per CDR3 protein results from TCRdb running MiXCR on the 5' RACE reads. The sample has roughly 56,000 distinct CDR3 sequences; approximately 10% are singletons. Material: whole blood. All receptors come from an adult who was a healthcare worker with PCR-confirmed SARS-CoV-2 infection or an uninfected control (not recorded which). Both conserved end residues are part of each CDR3. D genes are given only for firm matches. For some rows the clone size is stated as once, few or many, or as a class when expanded; others skip it.

many | TRBJ1-2 | TRBV4-3 | - | CASSQDHSNYGYTF | TGCGCCAGCAGCCAAGATCACAGCAACTATGGCTACACCTTC
many | TRBJ1-6 | TRBV7-6 | - | CASSLISDANSPLHF | TGTGCCAGCAGCTTAATTTCGGACGCTAATTCACCCCTCCACTTT
- | TRBJ2-5 | TRBV7-9 | - | CASSLDGFQETQYF | TGTGCCAGCAGCTTAGACGGTTTCCAAGAGACCCAGTACTTC
many | TRBJ2-3 | TRBV13 | TRBD2 | CASSLSLAGVADTQYF | TGTGCCAGCAGCTTAAGTCTAGCGGGAGTGGCAGATACGCAGTATTTT
- | TRBJ2-1 | TRBV5-6 | - | CASSLVGKSYNEQFF | TGTGCCAGCAGCTTGGTGGGGAAATCCTACAATGAGCAGTTCTTC
few | TRBJ1-1 | TRBV7-9 | TRBD1 | CASIDIPDRGLSEAFF | TGTGCCAGCATCGACATACCGGACAGGGGGCTAAGTGAAGCTTTCTTT
- | TRBJ2-1 | TRBV20-1 | TRBD1 | CSAAQGARNEQFF | TGCAGTGCTGCCCAGGGGGCGCGAAATGAGCAGTTCTTC
many | TRBJ2-4 | TRBV6-1 | TRBD2 | CASSEGRLAGGRVSTKNIQYF | TGTGCCAGCAGTGAAGGGAGACTAGCGGGCGGGAGGGTATCTACCAAAAACATTCAGTACTTC
- | TRBJ2-7 | TRBV20-1 | TRBD1 | CSAGQGRGKHEQYF | TGCAGTGCTGGACAGGGAAGGGGTAAGCACGAGCAGTACTTC
- | TRBJ2-5 | TRBV20-1 | - | CSAPVGRETQYF | TGCAGTGCCCCCGTCGGGCGAGAGACCCAGTACTTC
- | TRBJ1-1 | TRBV10-3 | - | CANWDGVRTEAFF | TGTGCCAACTGGGACGGAGTGCGGACTGAAGCTTTCTTT
many | TRBJ2-2 | TRBV20-1 | - | CSARDLWGTGELFF | TGCAGTGCTAGAGATCTCTGGGGGACCGGGGAGCTGTTTTTT
- | TRBJ2-5 | TRBV7-9 | TRBD2 | CASSSTTSGETQYF | TGTGCCAGCAGCTCGACGACTAGCGGAGAGACCCAGTACTTC
many | TRBJ2-7 | TRBV12-3/TRBV12-4 | TRBD2 | CASSLREGLGEQYF | TGTGCCAGCAGTTTGCGGGAGGGCCTTGGCGAGCAGTACTTC
many | TRBJ1-2 | TRBV6-6 | TRBD1 | CASSYSRQGPNSGYTF | TGTGCCAGCAGTTACTCGAGACAGGGACCCAACTCTGGCTACACCTTC
many | TRBJ2-1 | TRBV3-1 | - | CASSQEWGSSNEQFF | TGTGCCAGCAGCCAAGAGTGGGGTTCGTCGAATGAGCAGTTCTTC
- | TRBJ1-6 | TRBV7-2 | - | CASSLDGYRSPLHF | TGTGCCAGCAGCTTAGACGGGTATCGCTCACCCCTCCACTTT
- | TRBJ2-1 | TRBV12-5 | - | CASGWENEQFF | TGTGCTAGTGGTTGGGAGAATGAGCAGTTCTTC
many | TRBJ1-5 | TRBV6-6 | TRBD1 | CASTPDRGTQPQHF | TGTGCCAGCACCCCGGACAGGGGGACTCAGCCCCAGCATTTT
- | TRBJ2-1 | TRBV3-1 | TRBD2 | CASSQPLPGLYYNEQFF | TGTGCCAGCAGCCAACCCCTCCCGGGACTATACTACAATGAGCAGTTCTTC
many | TRBJ2-7 | TRBV7-7 | TRBD2 | CASSLCEREYHEQYF | TGTGCTAGCAGCTTATGCGAGCGGGAGTACCACGAGCAGTACTTC
- | TRBJ2-3 | TRBV11-2 | - | CASSFRGTVLSTDTQYF | TGTGCCAGCAGCTTTCGCGGGACAGTACTTAGCACAGATACGCAGTATTTT
many | TRBJ1-1 | TRBV4-1 | - | CASSQHDRGGDPEAFF | TGCGCCAGCAGCCAACATGACCGGGGAGGAGACCCTGAAGCTTTCTTT
many | TRBJ1-1 | TRBV7-6 | TRBD1 | CASSLRVGTGIGTEAFF | TGTGCCAGCAGCTTAAGGGTCGGGACAGGGATCGGCACTGAAGCTTTCTTT
many | TRBJ1-2 | TRBV6-6 | - | CASDYSQQGRYGYTF | TGTGCCAGCGATTACTCCCAACAAGGCCGCTATGGCTACACCTTC
many | TRBJ1-4 | TRBV7-6 | TRBD1 | CASSLTGGTNEKLFF | TGTGCCAGCAGCTTAACAGGGGGGACTAATGAAAAACTGTTTTTT
few | TRBJ2-1 | TRBV3-1 | - | CASSSDTNEQFF | TGTGCCAGCAGCTCGGACACCAATGAGCAGTTCTTC
many | TRBJ2-3 | TRBV18 | TRBD1 | CASSPSDRGTDTQYF | TGTGCCAGCTCACCATCCGACAGGGGCACAGATACGCAGTATTTT
few | TRBJ1-2 | TRBV7-6 | - | CASSPDGYYGYTF | TGTGCCAGCAGCCCGGACGGGTACTATGGCTACACCTTC
few | TRBJ1-5 | TRBV7-3 | - | CASSLSPRDQPQHF | TGTGCCAGCAGCTTATCCCCCAGGGATCAGCCCCAGCATTTT
- | TRBJ2-7 | TRBV27 | - | CASSLRRGDEQYF | TGTGCCAGCAGTCTGCGCCGGGGAGACGAGCAGTACTTC
many | TRBJ2-1 | TRBV27 | - | CASSLQGNPPHEQFF | TGTGCCAGCAGTTTACAAGGAAACCCCCCGCATGAGCAGTTCTTC
many | TRBJ2-1 | TRBV6-2/TRBV6-3 | - | CASSYSNEQFF | TGTGCCAGCAGTTACTCGAATGAGCAGTTCTTC
many | TRBJ2-5 | TRBV29-1 | - | CSVGGRGETQYF | TGCAGCGTTGGTGGGAGAGGAGAGACCCAGTACTTC
- | TRBJ1-4 | TRBV5-5 | - | CASSPRPATATNEKLFF | TGTGCCAGCAGCCCCCGGCCCGCGACTGCAACTAATGAAAAACTGTTTTTT
- | TRBJ2-7 | TRBV5-1 | - | CASSLGAGVSYEQYF | TGCGCCAGCAGCTTGGGGGCCGGGGTCTCCTACGAGCAGTACTTC
few | TRBJ2-3 | TRBV11-2 | - | CASSPRSTSTDTQYF | TGTGCCAGCAGCCCCAGATCTACTAGCACAGATACGCAGTATTTT
many | TRBJ2-7 | TRBV7-9 | - | CASSLGWERGEQYF | TGTGCCAGCAGCTTAGGATGGGAGCGTGGCGAGCAGTACTTC
- | TRBJ1-1 | TRBV6-6 | - | CASSYSIGVGTEAFF | TGTGCCAGCAGTTACTCGATAGGGGTCGGCACTGAAGCTTTCTTT
many | TRBJ2-3 | TRBV7-3 | - | CASSAGLSTDTQYF | TGTGCCAGCAGCGCCGGACTCAGCACAGATACGCAGTATTTT
- | TRBJ1-1 | TRBV7-9 | - | CASSFRTGTLNTEAFF | TGTGCCAGCAGCTTCAGGACCGGGACCCTCAACACTGAAGCTTTCTTT
many | TRBJ1-6 | TRBV20-1 | - | CSAQSSYNSPLHF | TGCAGTGCTCAGAGCTCCTATAATTCACCCCTCCACTTT
few | TRBJ2-1 | TRBV12-3/TRBV12-4 | - | CASSLRRTSYNEQFF | TGTGCCAGCAGTTTACGGCGGACGTCCTACAATGAGCAGTTCTTC
many | TRBJ2-7 | TRBV7-9 | - | CASNSPSYRGKEFPYEQYF | TGTGCCAGCAACTCCCCCTCCTACCGGGGGAAAGAATTCCCCTACGAGCAGTACTTC
many | TRBJ1-1 | TRBV6-1 | - | CASSADGNTEAFF | TGTGCCAGCAGTGCGGACGGGAACACTGAAGCTTTCTTT
many | TRBJ2-3 | TRBV20-1 | - | CSARGRAIGSGTDTQYF | TGCAGTGCTAGAGGGAGGGCAATCGGATCGGGCACAGATACGCAGTATTTT
- | TRBJ2-7 | TRBV3-1 | - | CASSQTDIIEQYF | TGTGCCAGCAGCCAGACAGACATCATCGAGCAGTACTTC
many | TRBJ2-7 | TRBV12-3/TRBV12-4 | TRBD2 | CASSPSLAGVNEQYF | TGTGCCAGCAGTCCTTCCCTAGCGGGAGTTAACGAGCAGTACTTC
- | TRBJ1-6 | TRBV2 | TRBD1 | CASSWMGQGSSPLHF | TGTGCCAGCAGCTGGATGGGACAGGGGTCTTCACCCCTCCACTTT
- | TRBJ2-2 | TRBV4-1 | - | CASSQGGTQGGTGELFF | TGCGCCAGCAGCCAAGGGGGTACGCAGGGAGGCACCGGGGAGCTGTTTTTT
- | TRBJ2-1 | TRBV20-1 | - | CSASRERFPTDEQFF | TGCAGTGCGAGTAGGGAGCGGTTCCCGACGGATGAGCAGTTCTTC
many | TRBJ2-1 | TRBV9 | - | CASSVEASTKQFF | TGTGCCAGCAGCGTAGAGGCTAGCACTAAGCAGTTCTTC
- | TRBJ2-7 | TRBV5-4 | TRBD2 | CASSRGLAYEQYF | TGTGCCAGCAGCCGGGGACTAGCGTACGAGCAGTACTTC